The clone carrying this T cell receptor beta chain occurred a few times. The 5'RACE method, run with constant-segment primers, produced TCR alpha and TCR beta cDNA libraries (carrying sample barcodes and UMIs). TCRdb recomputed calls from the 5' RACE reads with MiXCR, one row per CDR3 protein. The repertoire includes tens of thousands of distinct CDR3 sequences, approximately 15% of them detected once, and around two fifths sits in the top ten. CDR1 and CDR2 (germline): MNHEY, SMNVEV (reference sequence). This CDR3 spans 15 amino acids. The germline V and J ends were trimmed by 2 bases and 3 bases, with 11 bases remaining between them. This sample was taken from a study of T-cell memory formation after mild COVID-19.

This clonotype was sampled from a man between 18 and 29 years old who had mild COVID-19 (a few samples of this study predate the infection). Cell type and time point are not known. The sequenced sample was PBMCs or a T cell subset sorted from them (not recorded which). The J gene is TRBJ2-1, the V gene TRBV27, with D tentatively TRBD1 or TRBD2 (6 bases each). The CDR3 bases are TGTGCCAGCAGTTTAAACGGGGGACACTACAATGAGCAGTTCTTC. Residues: CASSLNGGHYNEQFF.